The entry that follows covers one T cell receptor (beta chain) sequence. It has no known antigen specificity. No base quality information exists; no much larger clone differs at one position. The data were produced on an Illumina HiSeq 1500. TCRdb applied fastp at Q25 and MiXCR to the public reads, then kept only in-frame beta chains. For every CDR3 protein sequence, its rows merge into one entry that carries the most common genes and DNA. Within this sample are approximately 110,000 distinct CDR3 sequences, with over 30% of them counted one time only. Jointly, the top ten make up 58% of the sample. This record belongs to a study of T cell repertoires in cytomegalovirus infection (dated by TCRdb to about 2019). Study-level background: The peptide stimulations were aimed at well-studied HLA-B-restricted epitopes as well as recently identified HLA-C-restricted CMV epitopes, whose presentation resists viral immunomodulation. Donor HLA type was relevant to the analysis, because carriage of CMV infection together with the matching HLA type was indicated by public TCR beta signatures. Results and caveats for the whole study, not just this receptor: In both this cohort and an independent approximately 400-donor cohort, the cumulative frequency of public TCR beta family members distinguished carriers of CMV infection plus the relevant HLA type. The ex vivo response was dominated by HLA-C-restricted CMV-specific TCR beta clonotypes, which also provided the single most frequent clonotype in two of eight donors.

The label giving this sample's treatment or condition can be read as: in vitro stimulation with specific CMV peptide epitopes to enrich CMV-specific T cells. The sequences come from CD8+ T cells from cultured PBMCs, collected from culture after CMV antigen stimulation. The TCR sequence derives from a human donor in good health (CMV status not recorded). Some clones in this sample may be carry-over from other donors' samples.

CDR3 protein: CASSFLGGTGNQPQHF. In nucleotides, the sequence is TGTGCCAGCAGCTTCCTCGGGGGGACGGGCAATCAGCCCCAGCATTTT. The chain couples TRBV5-6 to TRBJ1-5; a tentative D call is TRBD1 (5 bases match). The CDR3, cysteine through phenylalanine, is 16 amino acids long. Only the CDR3 portion is preserved as DNA: 48 bases, with reading frame beginning at the first base. Trimming takes 2 bases from V and 2 bases from J, and the germline ends sit 14 bases apart. In the germline V gene, CDR1 corresponds to SGHDT and CDR2 to YYEEEE.